This T cell receptor beta chain was sequenced in a study of Graves' ophthalmopathy and Graves' hyperthyroidism. Germline V gives CDR1 SGHAT, CDR2 FQNNGV. This CDR3 is built from 15 residues. V was shortened by 4 bases and J by 7 bases, with 20 bases between the two germline ends. TCR beta CDR3 amplification used RNA transcripts. Second-round multiplex PCR came after first-round RT-PCR with HTBI primers. Each CDR3 protein gets one entry after TCRdb re-called the multiplex PCR reads with MiXCR. Of a few hundred thousand distinct CDR3 sequences detected, 20% to 25% appear once; the ten largest clones hold about 40%. This clonotype was seen a few times.

The V and J genes are TRBV11-2 and TRBJ2-7, with D tentatively TRBD2 (7 bases). The sample comprised peripheral blood. The TCR comes from a woman aged 50 to 60 with Graves' ophthalmopathy. CDR3 residues: CASSWTMGGHGEQYF. CDR3 sequence (DNA): TGTGCCAGCAGCTGGACAATGGGGGGGCACGGAGAGCAGTACTTC.